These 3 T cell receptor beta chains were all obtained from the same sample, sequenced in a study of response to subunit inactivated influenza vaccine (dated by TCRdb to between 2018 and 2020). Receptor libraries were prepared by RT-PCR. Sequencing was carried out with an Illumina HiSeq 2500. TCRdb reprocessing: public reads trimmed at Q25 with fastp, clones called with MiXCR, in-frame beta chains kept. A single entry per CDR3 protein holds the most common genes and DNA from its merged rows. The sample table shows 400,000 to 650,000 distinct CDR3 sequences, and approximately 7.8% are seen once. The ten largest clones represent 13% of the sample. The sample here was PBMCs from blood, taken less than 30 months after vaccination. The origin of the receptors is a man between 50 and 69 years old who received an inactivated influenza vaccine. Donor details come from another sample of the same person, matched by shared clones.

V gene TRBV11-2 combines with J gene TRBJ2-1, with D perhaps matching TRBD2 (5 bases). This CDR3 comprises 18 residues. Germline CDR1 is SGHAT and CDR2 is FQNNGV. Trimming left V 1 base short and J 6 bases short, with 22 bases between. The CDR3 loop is CASSLGRLAEMTSNEQFF. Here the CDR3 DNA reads TGTGCCAGCAGCTTAGGACGTCTAGCAGAAATGACAAGCAATGAGCAGTTCTTC. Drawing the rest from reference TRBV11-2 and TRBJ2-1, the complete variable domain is EAGVAQSPRYKIIEKRQSVAFWCNPISGHATLYWYQQILGQGPKLLIQFQNNGVVDDSQLPKDRFSAERLKGVDSTLKIQPAKLEDSAVYLCASSLGRLAEMTSNEQFFGPGTRLTVL.

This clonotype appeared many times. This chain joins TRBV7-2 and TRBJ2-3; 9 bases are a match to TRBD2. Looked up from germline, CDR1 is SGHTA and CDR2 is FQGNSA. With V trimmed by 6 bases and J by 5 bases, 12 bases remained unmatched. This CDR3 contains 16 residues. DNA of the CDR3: TGTGCCAGCAGTATCCAGACGCGGGGGGGCCTAGATACGCAGTATTTT. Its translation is CASSIQTRGGLDTQYF.

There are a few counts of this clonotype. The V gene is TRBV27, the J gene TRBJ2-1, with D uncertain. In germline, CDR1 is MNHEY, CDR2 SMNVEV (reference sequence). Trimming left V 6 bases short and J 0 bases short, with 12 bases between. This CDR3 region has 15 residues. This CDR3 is CASRLLRSSYNEQFF. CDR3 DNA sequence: TGTGCCAGCAGACTTTTACGGAGCTCCTACAATGAGCAGTTCTTC.